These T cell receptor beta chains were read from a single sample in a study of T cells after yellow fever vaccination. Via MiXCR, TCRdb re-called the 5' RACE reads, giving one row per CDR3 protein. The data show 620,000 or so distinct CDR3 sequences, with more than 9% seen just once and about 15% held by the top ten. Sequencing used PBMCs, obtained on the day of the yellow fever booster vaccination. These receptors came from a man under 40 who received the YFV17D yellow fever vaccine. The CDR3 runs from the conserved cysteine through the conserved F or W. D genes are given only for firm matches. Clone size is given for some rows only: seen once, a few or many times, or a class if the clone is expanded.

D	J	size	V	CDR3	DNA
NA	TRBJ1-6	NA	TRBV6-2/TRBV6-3	CASSPTGNSPLHF	TGTGCCAGCAGCCCGACAGGCAATTCACCCCTCCACTTT
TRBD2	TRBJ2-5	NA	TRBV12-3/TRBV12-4	CASTWRSSGDSGTQYF	TGTGCCAGCACATGGCGGAGTAGCGGGGACTCGGGGACCCAGTACTTC
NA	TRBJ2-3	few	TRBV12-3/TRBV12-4	CASSYQRPDTQYF	TGTGCCAGCAGTTACCAGCGACCAGATACGCAGTATTTT
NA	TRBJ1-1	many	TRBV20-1	CSARTANTEAFF	TGCAGTGCAAGGACAGCGAACACTGAAGCTTTCTTT
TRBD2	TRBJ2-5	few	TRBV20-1	CSARAVAGLLETQYF	TGCAGTGCTAGAGCTGTAGCGGGATTATTGGAGACCCAGTACTTC
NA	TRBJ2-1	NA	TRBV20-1	CSASRAYNEQFF	TGCAGTGCGTCACGAGCCTACAATGAGCAGTTCTTC
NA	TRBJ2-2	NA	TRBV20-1	CSARGRASVGELFF	TGCAGTGCTCGGGGTCGCGCTAGCGTCGGGGAGCTGTTTTTT
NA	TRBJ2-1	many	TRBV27	CASSFVGISSYNEQFF	TGTGCCAGCAGTTTCGTCGGCATAAGCTCCTACAATGAGCAGTTCTTC
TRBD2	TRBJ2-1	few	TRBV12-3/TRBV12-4	CASSQTLAERYNEQFF	TGTGCCAGCAGTCAGACCCTAGCGGAACGCTACAATGAGCAGTTCTTC
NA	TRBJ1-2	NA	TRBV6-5	CASSYSSAGWYGYTF	TGTGCCAGCAGTTACTCGAGTGCCGGGTGGTATGGCTACACCTTC
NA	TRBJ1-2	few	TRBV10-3	CAITPKEGMGYTF	TGTGCCATCACTCCAAAGGAGGGGATGGGCTACACCTTC
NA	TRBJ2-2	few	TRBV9	CASSLMIPGELFF	TGTGCCAGCAGCCTCATGATACCCGGGGAGCTGTTTTTT
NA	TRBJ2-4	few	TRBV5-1	CASSRIEAKNIQYF	TGCGCCAGCAGCCGAATCGAAGCCAAAAACATTCAGTACTTC
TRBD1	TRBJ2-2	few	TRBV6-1	CASSLDRGYGELFF	TGTGCCAGCAGTCTAGACAGGGGTTACGGGGAGCTGTTTTTT
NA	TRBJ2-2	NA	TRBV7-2	CASSSRGGVELFF	TGTGCCAGCAGTTCCCGCGGCGGAGTTGAGCTGTTTTTT
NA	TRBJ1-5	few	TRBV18	CASSPAGASNQPQHF	TGTGCCAGCTCACCAGCAGGGGCTAGCAATCAGCCCCAGCATTTT
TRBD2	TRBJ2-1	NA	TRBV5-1	CASSLVPTSGRGYNEQFF	TGCGCCAGCAGCTTGGTCCCGACTAGCGGGAGAGGATACAATGAGCAGTTCTTC
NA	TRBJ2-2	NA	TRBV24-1	CATRPPRRTNTGELFF	TGTGCCACCAGGCCCCCAAGACGAACGAACACCGGGGAGCTGTTTTTT
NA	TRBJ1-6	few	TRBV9	CASSVEAGARSSPLHF	TGTGCCAGCAGCGTAGAGGCGGGGGCGCGAAGTTCACCCCTCCACTTT
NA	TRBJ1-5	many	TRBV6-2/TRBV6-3	CASRTTGSQRNQPQHF	TGTGCCAGCAGGACTACCGGGTCTCAGCGCAATCAGCCCCAGCATTTT
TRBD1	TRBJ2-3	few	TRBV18	CASSFNRGANTQYF	TGTGCCAGCTCCTTCAACAGGGGCGCGAATACGCAGTATTTT
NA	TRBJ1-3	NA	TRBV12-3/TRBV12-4	CASISQLAGNTIYF	TGTGCCAGCATCTCCCAGTTAGCTGGAAACACCATATATTTT
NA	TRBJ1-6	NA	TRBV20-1	CSLSTGTPRIYNSPLHF	TGCAGCCTGTCGACCGGGACACCAAGGATCTATAATTCACCCCTCCACTTT
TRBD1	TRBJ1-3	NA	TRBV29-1	CSAQGGLAGNTIYF	TGCAGCGCCCAGGGGGGGCTGGCTGGAAACACCATATATTTT
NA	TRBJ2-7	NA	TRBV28	CASTIGGRSLYEQYF	TGTGCCAGCACCATTGGGGGGAGGAGTCTCTACGAGCAGTACTTC
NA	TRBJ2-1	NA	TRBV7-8	CASSLGYRGNEQFF	TGTGCCAGCAGCTTAGGCTATAGGGGGAATGAGCAGTTCTTC
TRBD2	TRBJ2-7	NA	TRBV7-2	CASSLTSGGRAYEQYF	TGTGCCAGCAGCCTGACTAGCGGGGGGCGGGCCTACGAGCAGTACTTC
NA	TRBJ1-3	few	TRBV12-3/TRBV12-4	CASRPDSGNTIYF	TGTGCCAGCCGGCCCGACTCTGGAAACACCATATATTTT
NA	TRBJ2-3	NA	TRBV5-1	CASSLDQYTDTQYF	TGCGCCAGCAGCTTGGATCAGTACACAGATACGCAGTATTTT
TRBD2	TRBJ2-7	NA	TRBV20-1	CSATGLAGVSYEQYF	TGCAGTGCAACGGGACTAGCGGGGGTATCCTACGAGCAGTACTTC
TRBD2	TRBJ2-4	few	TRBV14	CASSHRSGSLAKNIQYF	TGTGCCAGCAGCCACCGGAGCGGGAGTCTAGCCAAAAACATTCAGTACTTC
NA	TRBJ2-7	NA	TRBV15	CATSRNDLAFYEQYF	TGTGCCACCAGCAGAAACGATCTCGCGTTCTACGAGCAGTACTTC
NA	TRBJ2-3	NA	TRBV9	CASSVAGSTDTQYF	TGTGCCAGCAGCGTAGCCGGGAGCACAGATACGCAGTATTTT
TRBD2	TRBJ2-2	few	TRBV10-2	CASSEGIGTSGRPNTGELFF	TGCGCCAGCAGTGAGGGTATCGGGACTAGCGGGAGGCCGAACACCGGGGAGCTGTTTTTT
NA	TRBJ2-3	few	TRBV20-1	CSASQAGTDTQYF	TGCAGTGCTAGTCAAGCGGGCACAGATACGCAGTATTTT
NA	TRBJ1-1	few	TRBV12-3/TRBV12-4	CASSPGGVMNTEAFF	TGTGCCAGCAGCCCTGGCGGGGTAATGAACACTGAAGCTTTCTTT
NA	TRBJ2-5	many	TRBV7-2	CASSPERQETQYF	TGTGCCAGCAGCCCAGAGCGGCAAGAGACCCAGTACTTC
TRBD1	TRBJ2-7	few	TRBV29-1	CSVADRGASYEQYF	TGCAGCGTGGCCGACAGGGGCGCCTCCTACGAGCAGTACTTC
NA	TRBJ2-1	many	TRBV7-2	CASSLDRVNEQFF	TGTGCCAGCAGCTTAGACAGGGTCAATGAGCAGTTCTTC
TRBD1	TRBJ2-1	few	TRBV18	CASSSGQGLSNEQFF	TGTGCCAGCTCATCTGGACAGGGCCTTAGCAATGAGCAGTTCTTC
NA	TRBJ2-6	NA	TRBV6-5	CASSYRSGANVLTF	TGTGCCAGCAGTTACCGCTCTGGGGCCAACGTCCTGACTTTC
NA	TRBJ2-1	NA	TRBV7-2	CASSLVVVSSSYNEQFF	TGTGCCAGCAGCTTAGTTGTGGTCTCAAGCTCCTACAATGAGCAGTTCTTC
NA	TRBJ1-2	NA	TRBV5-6	CASSFSIDGYTF	TGTGCCAGCAGCTTTAGTATTGATGGCTACACCTTC
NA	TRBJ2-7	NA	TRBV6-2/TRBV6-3	CASSARDGQYF	TGTGCCAGCAGTGCCCGAGACGGGCAGTACTTC
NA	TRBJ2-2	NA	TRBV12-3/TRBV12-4	CASRKDYLNTGELFF	TGTGCCAGCAGGAAGGACTACTTGAACACCGGGGAGCTGTTTTTT
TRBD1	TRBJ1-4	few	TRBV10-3	CAISERGQGAEKLFF	TGTGCCATCAGTGAACGGGGACAGGGGGCGGAAAAACTGTTTTTT
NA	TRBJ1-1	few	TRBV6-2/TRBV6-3	CASSSSAGTPAQAFF	TGTGCCAGCAGTTCGTCCGCCGGGACTCCAGCCCAAGCTTTCTTT
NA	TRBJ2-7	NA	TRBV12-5	CASAPRGGAYEQYF	TGTGCTAGTGCCCCCCGAGGGGGGGCCTACGAGCAGTACTTC
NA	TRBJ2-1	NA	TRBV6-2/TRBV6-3	CASSYDRDRQFF	TGTGCCAGCAGTTATGACCGGGACCGGCAGTTCTTC
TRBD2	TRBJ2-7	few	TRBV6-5	CASSYDSGRPYEQYF	TGTGCCAGCAGTTACGATAGCGGGAGGCCCTACGAGCAGTACTTC
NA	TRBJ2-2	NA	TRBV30	CAWQIGGGAGELFF	TGTGCCTGGCAAATCGGGGGAGGCGCCGGGGAGCTGTTTTTT
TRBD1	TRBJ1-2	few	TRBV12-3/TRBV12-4	CASSLRQARTGGGYTF	TGTGCCAGCAGTTTAAGACAGGCGAGGACAGGCGGTGGCTACACCTTC